A single sample gave rise to the 18 T cell receptor beta chains below, sequenced in a study of type 1 and type 2 diabetes patients (dated by TCRdb to 2015 to 2016). These reads were obtained on an Illumina MiSeq. For TCRbeta CDR3 amplification, the template was genomic DNA taken from the sorted T cell subsets. Multiplex PCR with 30 forward and 13 reverse primers amplified the TCRbeta CDR3 region. TCRdb ran its own pipeline on the public reads, namely fastp trimming at Q25 and MiXCR clone calling, and kept in-frame beta chains. CDR3 protein sequences are deduplicated, and each keeps its most common genes and DNA. In all, the sample holds 280,000 or so distinct CDR3 sequences, and roughly 48% of those were seen once. Around 13% of the sample lies in the top ten. Sequencing input: peripheral blood mononuclear cells (PBMCs). These receptor sequences come from a man between 18 and 35 years old with type 2 diabetes.

The DNA for the CDR3 is TGCAGTGCTAGAGCTTATGGACTAGCGGATACCTACGAGCAGTACTTC. Protein: CSARAYGLADTYEQYF. The chain recombines TRBV20-1 with TRBJ2-7; 10 nucleotides match TRBD2. Germline assignment: CDR1 DFQATT and CDR2 SNEGSKA (reference sequence). This CDR3 has 16 residues. V shed 1 base, J shed 2 bases, and the junction held 8 bases outside the gene matches.

The V and J genes are TRBV12-3 or TRBV12-4 and TRBJ2-7, with TRBD2 identical over 8 bases. V lost 8 bases to trimming and J lost 2 bases; unmatched junction nucleotides: 11. The CDR3 contains 15 residues. CDR3 DNA sequence: TGTGCCAGCGGACCGCCGGGGGGGCCTCCCTACGAGCAGTACTTC. This codes for CASGPPGGPPYEQYF.

This clonotype has a single count. J is TRBJ2-3 and V is TRBV24-1, with unresolved D. The V end lost 6 bases, the J end lost 6 bases, and 12 bases lay between the germline ends. The V gene's germline CDR1 is KGHDR and CDR2 SFDVKD. The CDR3 contains 13 residues. CDR3: CATSFAGDDTQYF. DNA of the CDR3: TGTGCCACCAGTTTCGCAGGTGACGATACGCAGTATTTT.

This sequence joins TRBV12-3 or TRBV12-4 and TRBJ2-5; a weak D match, TRBD2 (5 bases). Trimming took off 6 bases at V and 5 bases at J, with 19 bases between the two ends. This CDR3 region has 15 residues. The CDR3: CASSQSRTVPETQYF. Written as DNA, the CDR3 is TGTGCCAGCAGCCAATCCAGGACTGTGCCTGAGACCCAGTACTTC.

Turning to this clonotype: One junction end disagrees with the germline gene, perhaps due to a read error. The chain recombines TRBV12-3 or TRBV12-4 with TRBJ2-5; the match to TRBD2 covers 9 bases. The CDR3 runs to 14 residues. CDR3 nucleotide sequence: TGTGCCAGCAGCCGACTAGCGGAGCAAGGGACCCAGTACTTC. This codes for CASSRLAEQGTQYF.

The chain links TRBV2 to TRBJ2-7, with no clear D. The CDR3 consists of 14 residues. Germline V gives CDR1 SNHLY, CDR2 FYNNEI. V was pared by 6 bases and J by 2 bases, with 14 bases between. CDR3 bases: TGTGCCAGCAGCGTAACAATAGGGCCCTACGAGCAGTACTTC. Amino acid sequence: CASSVTIGPYEQYF.

The rearrangement uses TRBV29-1 and TRBJ2-1; 7 bases agree with TRBD1. The CDR3 length is 13 residues. Per germline, CDR1 SQVTM and CDR2 ANQGSEA. After removal of 4 bases from V and 3 bases from J, the junction contained 3 bases not matched to a gene. CDR3 loop: CSVAGGDYNEQFF. The DNA of the CDR3 is TGCAGCGTTGCAGGGGGAGACTACAATGAGCAGTTCTTC.

This clonotype was recorded a few times. Here the CDR3 reads CASSTGTGDLGYEQYF. The CDR3 nucleotides are TGTGCCAGTAGCACCGGGACAGGGGACCTCGGGTACGAGCAGTACTTC. The chain recombines TRBV19 with TRBJ2-7; TRBD1 matches 10 bases. The V segment lost 6 bases and the J segment 4 bases; nucleotides outside the gene matches: 12. Looked up from germline, CDR1 is LNHDA and CDR2 is SQIVND (reference sequence). This CDR3 contains 16 residues.

The V and J genes are TRBV19 and TRBJ2-7; 10 nucleotides line up with TRBD2. The CDR3 consists of 14 residues. Trimming removed 3 bases from V and 12 bases from J; junction bases left unmatched: 11. Germline CDR1 and CDR2: LNHDA and SQIVND (reference sequence). DNA of the CDR3: TGTGCCAGTAGTATTAGTGGGGGACTAGCGCTCCTGTACTTC. Protein sequence: CASSISGGLALLYF.

This chain uses TRBV7-9 with TRBJ1-4; possible D gene TRBD1, 5 bases. Deletions cut 3 bases from V and 5 bases from J, with 13 bases between. In germline, CDR1 is SEHNR, CDR2 FQNEAQ (reference sequence). CDR3 size: 15 residues. The CDR3 DNA sequence: TGTGCCAGCAGCTTGGAAGGGGACGGGAATGAAAAACTGTTTTTT. Translation gives CASSLEGDGNEKLFF. Drawing the rest from reference TRBV7-9 and TRBJ1-4, the complete variable domain is DTGVSQNPRHKITKRGQNVTFRCDPISEHNRLYWYRQTLGQGPEFLTYFQNEAQLEKSRLLSDRFSAERPKGSFSTLEIQRTEQGDSAMYLCASSLEGDGNEKLFFGSGTQLSVL.

A note on this clonotype: Germline is not matched at one junction end, which may reflect a read error. The chain recombines TRBV7-6 with TRBJ2-5, with TRBD2 matching 12 bases. This CDR3 comprises 15 residues. CDR1 SGHVS and CDR2 FNYEAQ come from the germline V gene. The CDR3 reads CAGSDGLAGIKTQYF. The CDR3 nucleotides read TGTGCCGGCAGTGACGGACTAGCGGGGATAAAGACCCAGTACTTC.

The chain recombines TRBV19 with TRBJ2-7; maybe TRBD2 (5 bases). The CDR3 contains 14 residues. V was shortened by 1 base and J by 1 base, with 8 bases between the two germline ends. CDR1 and CDR2 from the germline V gene are LNHDA and SQIVND (reference sequence). The CDR3 region has the DNA TGTGCCAGTAGTATAGGTCCGGGGTCCTACGAGCAGTACTTC. As protein: CASSIGPGSYEQYF.

The sample holds a few counts of this clonotype. The chain carries TRBV28 and TRBJ1-6; D remains unclear. V was cut by 5 bases and J by 8 bases, with 7 bases left in between. Germline lookup yields CDR1 MDHEN and CDR2 SYDVKM. The CDR3 consists of 12 residues. The CDR3 DNA follows: TGTGCCAGCAGTCTGCTTTATTCACCCCTCCACTTT. Translation: CASSLLYSPLHF.

There are a few counts of this clonotype. This rearrangement joins TRBV19 to TRBJ1-1, with D unresolved. V was cut by 2 bases and J by 5 bases, with 6 bases left in between. The CDR3 covers 12 residues. Germline CDR1 LNHDA, CDR2 SQIVND (reference sequence). Written as DNA, the CDR3 is TGTGCCAGTAGTATACAAAGGACTGAAGCTTTCTTT. Translating gives CASSIQRTEAFF.

This clonotype has only one observation. Because the CDR3 is missing its conserved closing phenylalanine or tryptophan, this is likely a read error. The chain employs TRBV10-3 and TRBJ2-7; perhaps TRBD1 as D (5 bases). In germline, CDR1 is ENHRY, CDR2 SYGVKD. The CDR3 contains 14 residues. The germline V and J ends were trimmed by 4 bases and 1 base, with 11 bases remaining between them. CDR3 residues: CAISAETESYEQYL. The CDR3 coding sequence is TGTGCCATCAGTGCCGAGACAGAGTCCTACGAGCAGTACCTC.

The count of this clonotype is one. Germline is not matched at one junction end, which may reflect a read error. The gene calls are TRBV10-1 and TRBJ1-5; no definite D call. Germline V gene lookup returns CDR1 WNHNN and CDR2 SYGVQD (reference sequence). This CDR3 has 17 residues. CDR3 DNA sequence: TGCGCCAGCAAAGTCTTTGCATACTATTATAGCAGTCAGCCCCAGCATTTT. It codes for CASKVFAYYYSSQPQHF.

On this clonotype: A junction boundary mismatches the germline segment, possibly from a read error. The rearrangement links TRBV11-2 to TRBJ2-1, with D possibly TRBD2 on 6 matching bases. Germline values: CDR1 SGHAT, CDR2 FQNNGV. CDR3 length: 12 amino acids. Here the CDR3 reads CASMEGYDEQFF. The CDR3 DNA is TGTGCCAGCATGGAGGGCTACGATGAGCAGTTCTTC.

Details on this clonotype: At one boundary the junction diverges from the germline segment, which might be a read error. The genes are TRBV6-5 and TRBJ2-6, with D possibly being TRBD2 (5 bases). This CDR3 comprises 17 residues. CDR1 is MNHEY and CDR2 is SVGAGI in the germline V gene. This CDR3 is CASSESVGGAGANVLTF. The CDR3 bases are TGCGCCAGCAGTGAATCGGTTGGAGGCGCTGGGGCCAACGTCCTGACTTTC.